The clone carrying this TCR beta chain has only a few counts. The CDR3 is 17 amino acids. V was trimmed by 2 bases and J by 0 bases, leaving 15 bases between them. Germline V lookup: CDR1 MGHDK, CDR2 SYGVNS. This sample was included in a study of T cells after yellow fever vaccination. TCRdb reprocessed the 5' RACE reads via MiXCR and lists one record per CDR3 protein. In the table there are more than 450,000 distinct CDR3 sequences, about a fifth of which are singletons. The sequences come from PBMCs, collected roughly 20 days after the first yellow fever vaccination. This clonotype was obtained from a man aged 18-30 years who received the YFV17D yellow fever vaccine. The rearrangement links TRBV25-1 to TRBJ2-3; a weak D match, TRBD1 (5 bases). Here the CDR3 DNA reads TGTGCCAGCAGTGAACCTTGGGGCAGGGCCAGCACAGATACGCAGTATTTT. Protein: CASSEPWGRASTDTQYF.